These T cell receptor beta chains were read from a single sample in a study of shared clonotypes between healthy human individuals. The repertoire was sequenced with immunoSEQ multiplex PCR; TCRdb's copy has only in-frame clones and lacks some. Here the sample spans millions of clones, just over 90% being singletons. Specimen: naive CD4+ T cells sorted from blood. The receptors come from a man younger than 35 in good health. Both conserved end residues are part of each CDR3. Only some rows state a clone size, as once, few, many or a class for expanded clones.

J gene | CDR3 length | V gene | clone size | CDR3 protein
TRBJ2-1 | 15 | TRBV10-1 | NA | CASSQSAGTWNEQFF
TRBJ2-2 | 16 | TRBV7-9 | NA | CASSGSSGSWTGELFF
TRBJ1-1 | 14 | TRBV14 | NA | CASSQLTAFTEAFF
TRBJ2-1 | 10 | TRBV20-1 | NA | CSARKDLQFF
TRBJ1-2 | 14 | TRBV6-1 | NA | CATLTSGKNYGYTF
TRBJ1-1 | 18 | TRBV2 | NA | CASSEAPTQSLGNTEAFF
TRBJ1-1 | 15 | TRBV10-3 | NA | CAISESTVLNTEAFF
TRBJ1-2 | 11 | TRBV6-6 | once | CASKQQYGYTF
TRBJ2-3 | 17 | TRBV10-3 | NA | CAISESRGPGVPDTQYF
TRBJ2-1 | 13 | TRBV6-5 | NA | CASSLGQYNEQFF
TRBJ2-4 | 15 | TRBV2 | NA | CASSLGGLAKNIQYF
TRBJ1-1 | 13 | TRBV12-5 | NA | CASGRQGARWAFF
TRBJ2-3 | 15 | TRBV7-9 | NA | CASSPLAGNTDTQYF
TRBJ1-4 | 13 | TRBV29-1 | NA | CSVGWGKWEKLFF
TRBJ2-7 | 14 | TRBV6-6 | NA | CASSPGLAANEQYF
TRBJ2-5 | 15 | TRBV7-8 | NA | CASSLGLAGKETQYF
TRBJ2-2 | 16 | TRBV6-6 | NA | CASSYFPGHNTGELFF
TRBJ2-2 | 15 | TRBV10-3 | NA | CAISEPGTGSGELFF